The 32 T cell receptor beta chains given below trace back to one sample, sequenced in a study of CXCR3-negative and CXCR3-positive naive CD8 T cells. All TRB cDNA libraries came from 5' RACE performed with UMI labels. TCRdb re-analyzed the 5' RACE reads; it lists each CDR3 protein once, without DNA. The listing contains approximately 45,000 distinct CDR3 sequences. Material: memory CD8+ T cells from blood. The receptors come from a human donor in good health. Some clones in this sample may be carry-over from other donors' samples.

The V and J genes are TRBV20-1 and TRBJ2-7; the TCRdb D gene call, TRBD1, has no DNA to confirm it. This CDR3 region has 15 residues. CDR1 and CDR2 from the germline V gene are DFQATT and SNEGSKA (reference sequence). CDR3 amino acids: CSARDQEGPSYEQYF.

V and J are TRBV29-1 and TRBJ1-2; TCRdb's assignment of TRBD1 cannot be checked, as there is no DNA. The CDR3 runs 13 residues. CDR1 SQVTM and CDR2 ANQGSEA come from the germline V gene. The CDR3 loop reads CSVGQGSNYGYTF.

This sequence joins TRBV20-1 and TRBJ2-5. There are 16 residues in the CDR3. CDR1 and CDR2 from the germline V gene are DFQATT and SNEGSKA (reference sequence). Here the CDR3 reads CSARDIFTDPQETQYF.

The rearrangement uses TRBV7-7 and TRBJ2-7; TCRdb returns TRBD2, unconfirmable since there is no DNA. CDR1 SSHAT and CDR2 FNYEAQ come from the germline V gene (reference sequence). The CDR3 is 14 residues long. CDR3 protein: CASSDGERGYEQYF.

CDR3 loop: CASSLTGGITEAFF. V and J are TRBV5-5 and TRBJ1-1; the TRBD1 assignment by TCRdb is unverifiable without DNA. Germline loops: CDR1 SGHKS, CDR2 YYEKEE (reference sequence). CDR3 size: 14 residues.

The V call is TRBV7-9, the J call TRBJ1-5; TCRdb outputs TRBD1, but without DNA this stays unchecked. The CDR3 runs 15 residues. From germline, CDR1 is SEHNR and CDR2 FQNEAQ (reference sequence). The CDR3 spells CASRQQDSGNQPQHF.

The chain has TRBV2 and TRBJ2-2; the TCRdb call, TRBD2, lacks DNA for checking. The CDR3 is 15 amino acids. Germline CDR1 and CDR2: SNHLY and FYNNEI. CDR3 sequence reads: CASSEYGGAAGELFF.

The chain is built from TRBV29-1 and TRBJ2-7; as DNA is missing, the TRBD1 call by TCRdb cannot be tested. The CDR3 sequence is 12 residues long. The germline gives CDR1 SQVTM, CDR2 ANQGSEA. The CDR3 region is CSVVTGGSEQYF.

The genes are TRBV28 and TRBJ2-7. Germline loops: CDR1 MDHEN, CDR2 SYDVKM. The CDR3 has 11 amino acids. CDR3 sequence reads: CASSFSYEQYF. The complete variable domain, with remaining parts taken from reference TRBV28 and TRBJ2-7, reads DVKVTQSSRYLVKRTGEKVFLECVQDMDHENMFWYRQDPGLGLRLIYFSYDVKMKEKGDIPEGYSVSREKKERFSLILESASTNQTSMYLCASSFSYEQYFGPGTRLTVT.

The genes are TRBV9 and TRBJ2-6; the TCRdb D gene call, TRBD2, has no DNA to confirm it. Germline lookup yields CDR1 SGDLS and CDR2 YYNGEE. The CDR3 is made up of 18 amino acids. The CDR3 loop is CASSVEGRARSGANVLTF. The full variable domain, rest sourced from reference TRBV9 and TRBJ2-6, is DSGVTQTPKHLITATGQRVTLRCSPRSGDLSVYWYQQSLDQGLQFLIQYYNGEERAKGNILERFSAQQFPDLHSELNLSSLELGDSALYFCASSVEGRARSGANVLTFGAGSRLTVL.

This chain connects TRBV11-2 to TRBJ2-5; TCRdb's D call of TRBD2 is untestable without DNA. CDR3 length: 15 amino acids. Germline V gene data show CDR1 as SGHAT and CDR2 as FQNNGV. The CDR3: CASSLGGGEKETQYF.

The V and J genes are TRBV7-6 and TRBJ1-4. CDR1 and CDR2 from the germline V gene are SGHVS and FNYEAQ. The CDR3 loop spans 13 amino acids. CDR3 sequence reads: CASSEGYNEKLFF.

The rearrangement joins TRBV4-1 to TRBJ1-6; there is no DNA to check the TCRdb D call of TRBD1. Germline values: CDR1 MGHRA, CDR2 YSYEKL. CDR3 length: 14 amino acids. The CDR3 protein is CASSPGGGNSPLYF.

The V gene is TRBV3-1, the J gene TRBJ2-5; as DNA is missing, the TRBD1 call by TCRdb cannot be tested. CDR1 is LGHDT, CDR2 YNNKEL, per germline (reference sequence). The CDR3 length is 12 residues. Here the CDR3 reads CASSPPGKTQYF.

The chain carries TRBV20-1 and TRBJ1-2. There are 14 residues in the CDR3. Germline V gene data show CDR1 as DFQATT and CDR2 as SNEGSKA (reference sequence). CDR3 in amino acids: CSARVSDLNYGYTF.

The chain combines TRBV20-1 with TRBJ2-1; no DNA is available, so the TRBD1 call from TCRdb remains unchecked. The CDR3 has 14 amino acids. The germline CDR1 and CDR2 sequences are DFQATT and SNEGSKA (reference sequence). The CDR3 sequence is CSASGTGGSNEQFF.

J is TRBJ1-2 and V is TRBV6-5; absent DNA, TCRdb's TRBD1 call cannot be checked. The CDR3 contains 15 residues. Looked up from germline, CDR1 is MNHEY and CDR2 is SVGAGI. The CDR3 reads CASRGAGMVNYGYTF.

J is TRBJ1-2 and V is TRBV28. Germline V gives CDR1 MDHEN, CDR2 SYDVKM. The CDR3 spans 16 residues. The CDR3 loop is CASSSEPGPQDYGYTF.

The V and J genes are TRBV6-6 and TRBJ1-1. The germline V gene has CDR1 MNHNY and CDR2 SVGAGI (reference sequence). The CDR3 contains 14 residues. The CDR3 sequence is CASSHAWMNTEAFF.

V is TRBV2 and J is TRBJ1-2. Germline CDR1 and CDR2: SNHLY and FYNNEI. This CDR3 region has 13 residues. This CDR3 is CASSERLRDGYTF.

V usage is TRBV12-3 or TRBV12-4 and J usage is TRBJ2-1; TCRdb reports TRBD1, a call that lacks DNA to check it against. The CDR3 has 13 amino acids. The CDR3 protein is CASGTGVGNEQFF.

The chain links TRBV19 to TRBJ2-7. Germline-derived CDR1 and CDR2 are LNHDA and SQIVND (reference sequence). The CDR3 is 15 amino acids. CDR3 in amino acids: CASSTTVQASYEQYF.

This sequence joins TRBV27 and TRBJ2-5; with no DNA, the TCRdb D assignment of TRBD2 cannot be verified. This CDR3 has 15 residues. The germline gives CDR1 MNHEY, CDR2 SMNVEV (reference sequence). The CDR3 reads CASSLSGGSSETQYF.

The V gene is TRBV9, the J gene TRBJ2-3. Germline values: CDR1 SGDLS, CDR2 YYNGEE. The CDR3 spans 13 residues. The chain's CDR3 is CASSVGGSDTQYF.

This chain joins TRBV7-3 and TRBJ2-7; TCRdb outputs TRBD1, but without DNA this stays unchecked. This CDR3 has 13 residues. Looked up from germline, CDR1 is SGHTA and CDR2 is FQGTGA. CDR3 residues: CASSPWPSYEQYF.

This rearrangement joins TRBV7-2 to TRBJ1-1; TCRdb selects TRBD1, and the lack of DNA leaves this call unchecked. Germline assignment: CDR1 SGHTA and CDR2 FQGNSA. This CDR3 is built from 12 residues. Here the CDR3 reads CASSQGFTEAFF.

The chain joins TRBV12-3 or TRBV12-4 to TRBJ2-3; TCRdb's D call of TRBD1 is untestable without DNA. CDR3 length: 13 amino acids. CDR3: CASSWTDTDTQYF.

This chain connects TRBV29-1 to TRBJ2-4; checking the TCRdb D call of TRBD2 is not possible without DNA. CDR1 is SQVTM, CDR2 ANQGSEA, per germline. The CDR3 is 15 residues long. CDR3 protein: CSVVDPEGAKNIQYF.

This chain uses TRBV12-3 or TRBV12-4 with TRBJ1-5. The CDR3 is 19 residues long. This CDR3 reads CASSLITRILADGGQPQHF.

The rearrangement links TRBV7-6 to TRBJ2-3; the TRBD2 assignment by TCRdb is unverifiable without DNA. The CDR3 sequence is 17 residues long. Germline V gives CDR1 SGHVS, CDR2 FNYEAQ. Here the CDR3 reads CASSLEPAGSPTDTQYF. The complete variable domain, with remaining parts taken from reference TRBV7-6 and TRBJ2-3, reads GAGVSQSPRYKVTKRGQDVALRCDPISGHVSLYWYRQALGQGPEFLTYFNYEAQQDKSGLPNDRFSAERPEGSISTLTIQRTEQRDSAMYRCASSLEPAGSPTDTQYFGPGTRLTVL.

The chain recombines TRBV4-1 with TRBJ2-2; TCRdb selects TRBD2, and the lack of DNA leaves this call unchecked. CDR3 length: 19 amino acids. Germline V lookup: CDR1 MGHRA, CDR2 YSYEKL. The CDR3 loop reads CASSQVGTSGGRNTGELFF.

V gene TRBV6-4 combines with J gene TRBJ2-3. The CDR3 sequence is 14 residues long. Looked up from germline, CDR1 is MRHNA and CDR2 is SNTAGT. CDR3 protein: CASSDGLSTDTQYF.